The 13 T cell receptor beta chains below all came from one sample that was sequenced in a study of shared clonotypes between healthy human individuals. Libraries were prepared by immunoSEQ multiplex PCR; TCRdb keeps only in-frame clonotypes and omits some of them. This table has around 510,000 clones, roughly 95% appearing once. Sequencing was done on a sample of naive CD4+ T cells sorted from blood. The subset: CD45RA+ positively selected. These receptors originate from a woman aged 25-40 years in good health.

V gene TRBV5-1 combines with J gene TRBJ2-1; D is perhaps TRBD1 or TRBD2 (5 bases each). V was clipped by 4 bases and J by 8 bases, with 16 bases between them. This CDR3 region has 14 residues. Looked up from germline, CDR1 is SGHRS and CDR2 is YFSETQ. In DNA form, the CDR3 reads TGCGCCAGCAGCCCGGGACCCGGATCGGATGAGCAGTTCTTC. Translated: CASSPGPGSDEQFF. Full variable domain (rest looked up from reference TRBV5-1 and TRBJ2-1): KAGVTQTPRYLIKTRGQQVTLSCSPISGHRSVSWYQQTPGQGLQFLFEYFSETQRNKGNFPGRFSGRQFSNSRSEMNVSTLELGDSALYLCASSPGPGSDEQFFGPGTRLTVL.

The chain joins TRBV9 to TRBJ1-2, with 9 bases fitting TRBD1. Per the germline V gene, CDR1 is SGDLS and CDR2 is YYNGEE. The CDR3 has 15 amino acids. V was pared by 3 bases and J by 5 bases, with 8 bases of the junction left unmatched. The CDR3 protein is CASSGPRGQGYGYTF. CDR3 nucleotide sequence: TGTGCCAGCAGCGGGCCTCGGGGACAGGGTTATGGCTACACCTTC. Supplemented by reference TRBV9 and TRBJ1-2, the full variable domain reads DSGVTQTPKHLITATGQRVTLRCSPRSGDLSVYWYQQSLDQGLQFLIQYYNGEERAKGNILERFSAQQFPDLHSELNLSSLELGDSALYFCASSGPRGQGYGYTFGSGTRLTVV.

The chain recombines TRBV28 with TRBJ2-1; D is possibly TRBD1 or TRBD2 (7 bases each). Trimming took off 6 bases at V and 8 bases at J, with 17 bases between the two ends. Germline CDR1 reads MDHEN; CDR2 reads SYDVKM. This CDR3 contains 14 residues. In DNA, the CDR3 is TGTGCCAGCAGAGGGGGCGGCGGGAGTCATGAGCAGTTCTTC. Translating gives CASRGGGGSHEQFF. Full variable domain (missing parts from reference TRBV28 and TRBJ2-1): DVKVTQSSRYLVKRTGEKVFLECVQDMDHENMFWYRQDPGLGLRLIYFSYDVKMKEKGDIPEGYSVSREKKERFSLILESASTNQTSMYLCASRGGGGSHEQFFGPGTRLTVL.

The chain links TRBV19 to TRBJ1-5, with no clear D. Germline V gene data show CDR1 as LNHDA and CDR2 as SQIVND (reference sequence). V was clipped by 5 bases and J by 2 bases, with 13 bases between them. This CDR3 comprises 15 residues. CDR3 loop: CASSGMGTGNQPQHF. In DNA, the CDR3 is TGTGCCAGTAGTGGAATGGGCACGGGCAATCAGCCCCAGCATTTT.

The chain is built from TRBV28 and TRBJ2-5; D is ambiguous. The end of the DNA is better explained by TRBJ2-7, so the J call may be wrong. The CDR3 runs to 16 residues. Per the germline V gene, CDR1 is MDHEN and CDR2 is SYDVKM. For the CDR3, the DNA is TGTGCCAGCAGTTTATCGCAGGTGAAAAAAGCCTACGAGCAGTACTTC. As protein: CASSLSQVKKAYEQYF.

DNA of the CDR3: TGTGCCAGCAGCGCCGGGACAGGGAGGTACGAGCAGTACTTC. It is translated as CASSAGTGRYEQYF. The rearrangement uses TRBV2 and TRBJ2-7; TRBD1 matches 9 bases. The J segment lost 4 bases and the V segment lost 6 bases, leaving 7 bases of the junction unmatched. From germline, CDR1 is SNHLY and CDR2 FYNNEI. The CDR3 runs 14 residues.

The chain carries TRBV18 and TRBJ2-1; 10 bases are a match to TRBD2. Germline values: CDR1 KGHSH, CDR2 LQKENI. The V gene end was trimmed by 1 base and the J gene end by 0 bases; junction bases not matched to a gene: 6. This CDR3 has 18 residues. CDR3 in DNA: TGTGCCAGCTCACCACTCTCGGCTAGCGGGGGCTCCTACAATGAGCAGTTCTTC. This codes for CASSPLSASGGSYNEQFF.

The chain employs TRBV28 and TRBJ1-1; no definite D call. V lost 8 bases, J lost 3 bases, and 13 bases lay in between. From germline, CDR1 is MDHEN and CDR2 SYDVKM. The CDR3 has 13 residues. Written as DNA, the CDR3 is TGTGCCAGCGGAAGACCCTTGGACACTGAAGCTTTCTTT. Translating gives CASGRPLDTEAFF.

The chain recombines TRBV2 with TRBJ2-1; perhaps TRBD2 as D (5 bases). Trimming shortened V by 5 bases and J by 0 bases, and 14 bases separated the two germline ends. CDR3 length: 16 residues. The germline gives CDR1 SNHLY, CDR2 FYNNEI. The CDR3 coding sequence is TGTGCCAGCAGTATCTTAGCGTTAAGCTCCTACAATGAGCAGTTCTTC. This encodes CASSILALSSYNEQFF.

The rearrangement links TRBV5-1 to TRBJ2-7; D is unresolved. CDR1 SGHRS and CDR2 YFSETQ come from the germline V gene. Trimming took off 0 bases at V and 4 bases at J, with 8 bases between the two ends. CDR3 length: 13 residues. CDR3 in DNA: TGCGCCAGCAGCTTGGCCGCGAGATACGAGCAGTACTTC. Translated: CASSLAARYEQYF.

This clone was seen a handful of times. This chain uses TRBV9 with TRBJ2-3; D ambiguous. The CDR3 has 16 residues. V lost 0 bases, J lost 0 bases, and 11 bases lay in between. The V gene's germline CDR1 is SGDLS and CDR2 YYNGEE. The CDR3 sequence: CASSVDLGISTDTQYF. The DNA of the CDR3 is TGTGCCAGCAGCGTAGACCTAGGAATTAGCACAGATACGCAGTATTTT.

V and J are TRBV5-1 and TRBJ2-3; 9 bases match TRBD1. There are 16 residues in the CDR3. Trimming at V came to 1 base and at J to 3 bases, leaving 6 bases not matched to a gene. Germline CDR1 SGHRS, CDR2 YFSETQ. CDR3 DNA sequence: TGCGCCAGCAGCTTGCTTCGGGACAGGGCAACAGATACGCAGTATTTT. It specifies CASSLLRDRATDTQYF. Filled out from reference TRBV5-1 and TRBJ2-3, the complete variable domain reads KAGVTQTPRYLIKTRGQQVTLSCSPISGHRSVSWYQQTPGQGLQFLFEYFSETQRNKGNFPGRFSGRQFSNSRSEMNVSTLELGDSALYLCASSLLRDRATDTQYFGPGTRLTVL.

The chain joins TRBV7-9 to TRBJ1-1; a weak D match, TRBD1 (5 bases). From germline, CDR1 is SEHNR and CDR2 FQNEAQ (reference sequence). V was cut by 3 bases and J by 5 bases, with 7 bases left in between. The CDR3 consists of 12 residues. The CDR3 is CASSFEGTEAFF. The CDR3 DNA reads as TGTGCCAGCAGCTTTGAGGGGACTGAAGCTTTCTTT. Variable domain in full (rest from reference TRBV7-9 and TRBJ1-1): DTGVSQNPRHKITKRGQNVTFRCDPISEHNRLYWYRQTLGQGPEFLTYFQNEAQLEKSRLLSDRFSAERPKGSFSTLEIQRTEQGDSAMYLCASSFEGTEAFFGQGTRLTVV.